Listed below are T cell receptor beta chains from one sample, sequenced in a study of blood T cell repertoires in COVID-19. Profiled with immunoSEQ multiplex PCR; TCRdb holds only in-frame clones, not every one. Among around 190,000 clones listed, roughly 85% were seen once. The sample was peripheral blood. The receptors originated from a woman aged 80 or over with acute or convalescent COVID-19. Each CDR3 is given without its conserved first and last residue.

TRBJ2-1,TRBV7-6,ASSPRLAYTNNEQF
TRBJ2-2,TRBV10-3,AISTGTANTGELF
TRBJ2-6,TRBV6-5,ASSSGRAGANVLT
TRBJ2-6,TRBV20-1,SASHRGTGANVLT
TRBJ1-2,TRBV19,ASSTPGLYGYT
TRBJ1-2,TRBV19,ASSVQGVDYGYT
TRBJ1-4,TRBV28,ASSLREKLF
TRBJ1-3,TRBV3-1/TRBV3-2,ASSQDSGNTIY
TRBJ2-3,TRBV6-5,ASSYSLAGDTQY
TRBJ2-1,TRBV11-2,ASSPGQGPYNEQF
TRBJ1-2,TRBV7-9,ASSLTGVNYGYT
TRBJ2-7,TRBV3-1/TRBV3-2,AGSQASREQY
TRBJ2-5,TRBV4-3,ASSQGRLAGGFGETQY
TRBJ1-1,TRBV10-1,ASSNIRDRTEAF
TRBJ2-2,TRBV2,ASSEASDRGLLAGELF
TRBJ1-5,TRBV5-8,ASSLTGDNQPQH
TRBJ1-2,TRBV19,ASSRDSNYGYT
TRBJ2-1,TRBV4-3,ASSQDGREGYEQF
TRBJ2-7,TRBV2,ASNSLSGRAAYEQY
TRBJ2-2,TRBV7-3,ASSLNRLAGTGELF
TRBJ2-2,TRBV28,AILTGLAGELF
TRBJ2-7,TRBV18,ASSPPEAGGINEQY
TRBJ1-4,TRBV3-1/TRBV3-2,ASSHSSAFGEKLF
TRBJ2-2,TRBV9,ASSDGPGELF
TRBJ1-2,TRBV6-5,ASSYPGTAFPYGYT
TRBJ2-7,TRBV4-1,ASSQATGPYEQY
TRBJ2-2,TRBV5-1,ASSSGTLNTGELF
TRBJ2-7,TRBV30,AWSVWGGAYEQY
TRBJ1-4,TRBV20-1,SASSGGGEKLF
TRBJ2-2,TRBV13,ASSFRGQGGTGELF
TRBJ2-2,TRBV30,AWKRILNGELF
TRBJ1-1,TRBV5-4,ASSPAGGTGDTEAF
TRBJ2-7,TRBV4-1,ASSQRDRAHEQY
TRBJ1-5,TRBV19,ASRDHNSQPQH
TRBJ2-1,TRBV19,ASSTRGTTEQF
TRBJ1-2,TRBV3-1/TRBV3-2,ASSERGGGLGTYGYT
TRBJ1-2,TRBV6-6,ASSLEGKRANYGYT